The rows below give T cell receptor beta chains drawn from one sample of a study of T cell responses to AZD1222 COVID-19 vaccine. TCRdb's copy holds only in-frame clones and misses some; the assay was immunoSEQ multiplex PCR. The table records about 130,000 clones, 65% to 90% of them present only once. The specimen comprised peripheral blood, sampled 28 days after the second dose of the MenACWY control vaccine. The receptor set was obtained from an adult who received the MenACWY meningococcal vaccine as a control. CDR3s include the opening cysteine and the closing phenylalanine or tryptophan. The D gene is left open where the match is weak. Size tells how often a clone was seen (once, few, many) or the class of an expanded clone, and some rows leave it out.

cdr3_aa cdr3_nt j_call v_call clone_size d_call
CASTEGVRQPQHF TGTGCCAGCACCGAAGGGGTCCGTCAGCCCCAGCATTTT TRBJ1-5 TRBV2 . .
CASSALVERSEQYF TGTGCCAGCAGCGCCCTAGTTGAGCGGAGCGAGCAGTACTTC TRBJ2-7 TRBV9 . .
CAWRPDGVNTEAFF TGTGCCTGGAGACCGGACGGGGTGAACACTGAAGCTTTCTTT TRBJ1-1 TRBV30 . .
CASQDLGGPLHF TGTGCCAGCCAGGATCTAGGAGGACCCCTCCACTTT TRBJ1-6 TRBV3-1/TRBV3-2 . .
CASSPGQFMNTEAFF TGTGCCAGCAGTCCCGGACAGTTCATGAACACTGAAGCTTTCTTT TRBJ1-1 TRBV27 few .
CASSKAAFGGDTQYF TGTGCCAGCTCCAAAGCCGCTTTTGGGGGGGATACGCAGTATTTT TRBJ2-3 TRBV9 once .
CASSFGVQETQYF TGTGCCAGCAGCTTCGGGGTCCAAGAGACCCAGTACTTC TRBJ2-5 TRBV7-2 . .
CASSVAGRLWEKLFF TGTGCCAGCAGCGTAGCAGGACGGCTATGGGAAAAACTGTTTTTT TRBJ1-4 TRBV9 . .
CASSTGRVRGLERNQPQHF TGTGCCAGTAGTACCGGTCGGGTACGCGGGCTAGAACGCAATCAGCCCCAGCATTTT TRBJ1-5 TRBV19 . .
CSASTGLAVSYEQYF TGCAGTGCTAGTACCGGACTAGCGGTCTCCTACGAGCAGTACTTC TRBJ2-7 TRBV20-1 once TRBD2
CASSLHRGTYEQYF TGTGCCAGCAGCCTCCACAGGGGAACCTACGAGCAGTACTTC TRBJ2-7 TRBV6-5 . TRBD1
CASSLGPRGVRQETQYF TGTGCCAGCAGCTTGGGGCCCCGAGGGGTCAGACAAGAGACCCAGTACTTC TRBJ2-5 TRBV11-2 . .
CASTERAYDNYGYTF TGTGCCAGTACAGAAAGGGCATACGATAACTATGGCTACACCTTC TRBJ1-2 TRBV19 . .
CASSPLAGGPDEQYF TGTGCCAGCTCACCGCTAGCGGGAGGGCCCGACGAGCAGTACTTC TRBJ2-7 TRBV18 . TRBD2
CAWSGIVEDTQYF TGTGCCTGGAGTGGGATAGTAGAGGATACGCAGTATTTT TRBJ2-3 TRBV30 . .